This T cell receptor (beta chain) was obtained from a study of T cell responses to AZD1222 COVID-19 vaccine. Study-wide context: Analyses pooled second doses at about 4 or about 12 weeks.

Germline V gives CDR1 SGHNT, CDR2 YENEEA. This CDR3 is 14 amino acids long. V shed 6 bases, J shed 3 bases, and the junction held 5 bases outside the gene matches. In its sample, this clone was seen a few times. Clones were sequenced by immunoSEQ multiplex PCR, and TCRdb holds only the in-frame ones, with some missing. Here the sample spans 150,000 to 200,000 clones, around 88% being singletons. The clonotype originates from an adult in good health. The starting material was peripheral blood, obtained on day 0 of AZD1222 vaccination. V gene TRBV11-3 combines with J gene TRBJ2-3; the match to TRBD2 covers 8 bases. CDR3 protein: CASSPGGRTDTQYF. The CDR3 DNA follows: TGTGCCAGCAGTCCGGGGGGGCGGACAGATACGCAGTATTTT.